This T cell receptor (beta chain) was recorded in a study of blood T cell repertoires in COVID-19. The wider study: Sample material is recorded as cDNA or gDNA derived from T cells, B-cell-depleted T cells, or PBMCs.

In the study's own analysis: The assay estimated nucleated cells by amplifying reference gene primers. TCRdb keeps only in-frame clones here, not all; method: immunoSEQ multiplex PCR. The DNA gave D and trimming, while V, J and clone size come from that table. This table holds 90,000 or so clones, about 84% found once. Material: peripheral blood. This clonotype was obtained from a human donor in a cohort sampled during active COVID-19.

The CDR3 coding sequence is TGCGCCAGCAGCCAGAGAAGCCGGGACAGGGACGAGCAGTACTTC. Its translation: CASSQRSRDRDEQYF. The V call is TRBV4-3, the J call TRBJ2-7; 9 bases match TRBD1. This CDR3 has 15 amino acids. Germline V CDR1 and CDR2: LGHNA, YSLEER. After removal of 3 bases from V and 5 bases from J, the junction contained 8 bases not matched to a gene.